This TCR beta chain is from a study of blood T cells in healthy people across ages. Overall study results and limits: Unsorted PBMC material precluded a definitive naive versus antigen-experienced comparison.

This CDR3 region has 14 residues. In germline, CDR1 is SGHTA, CDR2 FQGNSA. Germline trimming cut 8 bases from V and 6 bases from J; bases unmatched to any gene: 5. Combining a sample-barcoded 5' primer with a J-beta primer mix, a second PCR ran for roughly 6 to 12 cycles. MiXCR, run by TCRdb on the 5' RACE reads, gives a single entry per CDR3 protein. The sample includes 1.5 million to 2 million distinct CDR3 sequences, around 50% of them seen just once. On this clonotype: Its antigen is unknown.

Source material: blood. The rearrangement joins TRBV7-2 to TRBJ2-2, with 11 positions matching TRBD1. The TCR sequence derives from a woman in her forties in good health. CDR3: CASRRDRGAGELFF. As DNA, the CDR3 is TGTGCCAGCCGGCGGGACAGGGGGGCCGGGGAGCTGTTTTTT.